Presented here are 14 T cell receptor beta chains from one specimen sequenced in a study of breast tumors, draining lymph nodes, adjacent tissues. TCRdb re-analysed the multiplex PCR reads in MiXCR, keeping a single row per CDR3 protein. The table lists under 70,000 distinct CDR3 sequences, approximately 47% of them singletons, with over 7.5% in the top ten. Specimen: breast tumor tissue. Every receptor here comes from a female donor with breast cancer. Some clones in this sample may be carry-over from other donors' samples.

The chain couples TRBV15 to TRBJ1-5, with a weak D call TRBD1 (5 bases). Between the trimmed V and J ends, which lost 3 bases and 7 bases, there was a span of 16 bases. This CDR3 has 15 amino acids. Germline CDR1 LNHNV, CDR2 YYDKDF (reference sequence). CDR3: CATSRGGGRNQPQHF. For the CDR3, the DNA is TGTGCCACCAGCAGGGGGGGGGGGAGGAACCAGCCCCAGCATTTT.

The table lists this clonotype with many counts. The rearrangement joins TRBV7-9 to TRBJ2-1; 8 positions match TRBD2. The germline CDR1 and CDR2 sequences are SEHNR and FQNEAQ (reference sequence). The J segment lost 5 bases and the V segment lost 3 bases, leaving 6 bases of the junction unmatched. The CDR3 consists of 15 residues. CDR3 nucleotide sequence: TGTGCCAGCAGCTTCGACACTAGCGGCAACAATGAGCAGTTCTTC. It yields the protein CASSFDTSGNNEQFF. The full variable domain, completed using reference TRBV7-9 and TRBJ2-1, is DTGVSQNPRHKITKRGQNVTFRCDPISEHNRLYWYRQTLGQGPEFLTYFQNEAQLEKSRLLSDRFSAERPKGSFSTLEIQRTEQGDSAMYLCASSFDTSGNNEQFFGPGTRLTVL.

This clonotype appeared many times. CDR3 protein: CASSRWYSGQETQYF. The CDR3 DNA reads as TGCGCCAGCAGCCGATGGTACAGCGGGCAAGAGACCCAGTACTTC. The chain is built from TRBV5-1 and TRBJ2-5, with D possibly being TRBD2 (6 bases). Trimming removed 4 bases at V and 2 bases at J, with 15 bases between. In germline, CDR1 is SGHRS, CDR2 YFSETQ. The CDR3 covers 15 residues.

In this sample, this clonotype turned up many times. This chain joins TRBV4-2 and TRBJ2-6, with a tentative D call TRBD2 (6 bases). The CDR3 runs to 16 residues. Trimming took off 1 base at V and 3 bases at J, with 10 bases between the two ends. From germline, CDR1 is LGHNA and CDR2 YNFKEQ. Here the CDR3 reads CASSQARGSGANVLTF. As DNA, the CDR3 is TGTGCCAGCAGCCAAGCTCGGGGGAGTGGGGCCAACGTCCTGACTTTC.

This clonotype was seen ten or more times. A much larger clone sits a single nucleotide away, making a read error possible. The V and J genes are TRBV6-1 and TRBJ2-3; D gene uncertain. The germline V and J ends were trimmed by 6 bases and 2 bases, with 12 bases remaining between them. The CDR3 sequence is 14 residues long. Germline CDR1 is MNHNS and CDR2 is SASEGT. The CDR3 region is CASRPMGYTDTQYF. The CDR3 DNA reads as TGTGCCAGCAGACCCATGGGTTACACAGATACGCAGTATTTT.

This clonotype was seen ten or more times. This chain links TRBV6-5 with TRBJ2-3; TRBD1 or TRBD2 may be the D gene (5 bases each). Deletions cut 2 bases from V and 0 bases from J, with 6 bases between. This CDR3 region has 14 residues. The V gene's germline CDR1 is MNHEY and CDR2 SVGAGI. The CDR3 bases are TGTGCCAGCAGTTACCGGGACAGCACAGATACGCAGTATTTT. Translation gives CASSYRDSTDTQYF.

As to this clonotype: Germline is not matched at one junction end, which may reflect a read error. This chain joins TRBV4-3 and TRBJ2-6, with D possibly being TRBD2 (7 bases). The germline V gene encodes CDR1 LGHNA and CDR2 YSLEER. CDR3 length equals 14 residues. CDR3 sequence (DNA): TGCGCCAGCAGGTGGGGCGCGGGGGCCAACGCCCTGACTTTC. It codes for CASRWGAGANALTF.

This clonotype has a count of ten or more. The rearrangement joins TRBV20-1 to TRBJ2-1; TRBD2 agrees at 16 bases. J was trimmed by 0 bases and V by 6 bases; bases with no gene match: 14. Germline CDR1 reads DFQATT; CDR2 reads SNEGSKA (reference sequence). This CDR3 contains 20 residues. CDR3 sequence (DNA): TGCAGTGCCAACCCGACCCCGGGACTAGCGGGAGGGAGCTCCTACAATGAGCAGTTCTTC. Amino acid sequence: CSANPTPGLAGGSSYNEQFF.

In its sample, this clonotype was seen many times. V and J are TRBV19 and TRBJ1-2, with D possibly TRBD1 on 5 matching bases. This CDR3 has 14 residues. Deletions cut 5 bases from V and 4 bases from J, with 14 bases between. In germline, CDR1 is LNHDA, CDR2 SQIVND (reference sequence). CDR3 DNA: TGTGCCAGTAGTGCCCGGGACGGCACCTATGGCTACACCTTC. Its protein product is CASSARDGTYGYTF.

The chain is built from TRBV7-2 and TRBJ2-7; D is possibly TRBD1 (9 bases). CDR1 SGHTA and CDR2 FQGNSA come from the germline V gene. The CDR3 is 15 amino acids. The V gene lost 5 bases and the J gene lost 7 bases, with 21 bases spanning the gap. The CDR3 here is CASSPGGTGNGEQYF. CDR3 in DNA: TGTGCCAGCAGCCCGGGGGGGACAGGGAATGGGGAGCAGTACTTC.

CDR3 loop: CSVEGQGGPEGKLFF. The CDR3 coding sequence is TGCAGTGTAGAGGGACAGGGGGGCCCTGAGGGAAAACTGTTTTTT. V and J are TRBV20-1 and TRBJ1-4, with 11 bases that match TRBD1. The length of the CDR3 is 15 residues. V shed 7 bases, J shed 10 bases, and the junction held 14 bases outside the gene matches. Germline V gene sequence: CDR1 DFQATT, CDR2 SNEGSKA (reference sequence).

This clonotype is a singleton in its sample. V usage is TRBV7-8 and J usage is TRBJ1-4; 10 nucleotides match TRBD1. Germline assignment: CDR1 SGHVS and CDR2 FQNEAQ. CDR3 size: 15 residues. The V gene end was trimmed by 5 bases and the J gene end by 7 bases; junction bases not matched to a gene: 7. Written as DNA, the CDR3 is TGTGCCAGCAGCCAACCAGACAGGGGGCGTGAAAAACTGTTTTTT. It encodes CASSQPDRGREKLFF.

This clonotype was counted only a few times. A much bigger clone sits one base away, suggesting this may be a read error. This chain links TRBV9 with TRBJ2-3; D is unclear. The CDR3 totals 14 residues. The germline CDR1 and CDR2 sequences are SGDLS and YYNGEE. DNA of the CDR3: TGTGCCGGCAGCGTAGAGGTTACCACAGATACGCAGTATTTT. As protein: CAGSVEVTTDTQYF.

The chain uses TRBV19 and TRBJ1-6; D is ambiguous. V was cut by 2 bases and J by 10 bases, with 21 bases left in between. The CDR3 totals 17 residues. The germline gives CDR1 LNHDA, CDR2 SQIVND (reference sequence). This CDR3 is CASSIRAGTEKKSPLHF. CDR3 bases: TGTGCCAGTAGTATAAGGGCGGGCACTGAAAAAAAATCACCCCTCCACTTT.